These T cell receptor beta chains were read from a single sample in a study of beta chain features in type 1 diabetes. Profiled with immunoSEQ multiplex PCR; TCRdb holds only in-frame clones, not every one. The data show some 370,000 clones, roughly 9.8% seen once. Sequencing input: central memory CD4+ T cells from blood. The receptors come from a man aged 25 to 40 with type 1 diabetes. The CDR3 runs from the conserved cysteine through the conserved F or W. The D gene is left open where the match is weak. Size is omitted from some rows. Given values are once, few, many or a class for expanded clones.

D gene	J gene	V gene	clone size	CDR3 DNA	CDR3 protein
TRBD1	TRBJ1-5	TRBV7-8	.	TGTGCCAGCAGCTCCGGACAGGGATATCAGCCCCAGCATTTT	CASSSGQGYQPQHF
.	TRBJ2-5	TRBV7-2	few	TGTGCCAGCAGTTTCGCACACAGGGCTGGGACGTACTTC	CASSFAHRAGTYF
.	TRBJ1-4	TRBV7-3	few	TGTGCCAGCAGCTTAGGGTTCCGGAATGAAAAACTGTTTTTT	CASSLGFRNEKLFF
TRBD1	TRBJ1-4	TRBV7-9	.	TGTGCCAGCAGCTTCACCAGGGGGACTGAAAAACTGTTTTTT	CASSFTRGTEKLFF
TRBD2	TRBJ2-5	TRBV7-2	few	TGTGCCAGCAGCTTTATTATGGGGGGGGGTCAAGAGACCCAGTACTTC	CASSFIMGGGQETQYF
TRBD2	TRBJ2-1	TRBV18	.	TGTGCCAGCTCACAGGCAGGAGCGGGAGTTGAGCAGTTCTTC	CASSQAGAGVEQFF
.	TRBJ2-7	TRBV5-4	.	TGTGCCAGCAGCTCCGCAAAGACAGGCACCTACGAGCAGTACTTC	CASSSAKTGTYEQYF
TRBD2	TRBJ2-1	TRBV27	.	TGTGCCAGCAGTTTCCAACTAGCGGGAGGTGGTGAGCAGTTCTTC	CASSFQLAGGGEQFF
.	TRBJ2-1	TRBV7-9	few	TGTGCCAGCAGCTTAGTAAGTAGGCAGGGCTGGAGCAATGAGCAGTTCTTC	CASSLVSRQGWSNEQFF
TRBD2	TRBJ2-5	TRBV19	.	TGTGCCAGTACTCCTAGCGGGAGTCCTGGGGGGAAGACCCAGTACTTC	CASTPSGSPGGKTQYF
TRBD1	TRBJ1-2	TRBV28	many	TGTGCCAGCAGTTTGGGGGACAGAGGCTACACCTTC	CASSLGDRGYTF
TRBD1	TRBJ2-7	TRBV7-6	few	TGTGCCAGCAGCGCAGGGACAGGGTGGACCTACGAGCAGTACTTC	CASSAGTGWTYEQYF
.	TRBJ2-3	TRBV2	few	TGTGCCAGCACTTGGTTAGGGGGAGATACGCAGTATTTT	CASTWLGGDTQYF
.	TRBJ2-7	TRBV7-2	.	TGTGCCAGCAGCTTAATGAGCTACGAGCAGTACTTC	CASSLMSYEQYF
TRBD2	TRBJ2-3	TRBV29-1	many	TGCAGCGTGGCGTGGGGGGGTAGCACAGATACGCAGTATTTT	CSVAWGGSTDTQYF
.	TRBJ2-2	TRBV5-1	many	TGCGCCAGCAGCTTGGGCCCTTTAGGGGAGCTGTTTTTT	CASSLGPLGELFF
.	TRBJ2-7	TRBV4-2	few	TGTGCCAGCAGGTCACAGACCTACGAGCAGTACTTC	CASRSQTYEQYF
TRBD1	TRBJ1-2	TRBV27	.	TGTGCCAGCAGTCAGACAGGGTCTTCGGATGGCTACACCTTC	CASSQTGSSDGYTF
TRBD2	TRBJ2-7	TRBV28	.	TGTGCCAGCAGTTTAGCTCCGGGAGGGTTCTACGAGCAGTACTTC	CASSLAPGGFYEQYF
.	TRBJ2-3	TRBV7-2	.	TGTGCCAGCAGTCCCTCCTTCCCAGATACGCAGTATTTT	CASSPSFPDTQYF
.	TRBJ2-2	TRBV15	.	TGTGCCACCAGCAGAGACAGGCTGAACACCGGGGAGCTGTTTTTT	CATSRDRLNTGELFF
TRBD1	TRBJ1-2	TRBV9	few	TGTGCCAGCAGCGCCCGGGACAGGGTTGGCTACACCTTC	CASSARDRVGYTF